The clone carrying this TCR beta chain showed up just once. No antigen is known for it. The source of the sample is a study of vaccination and CD4 T cells after COVID-19. The overall study: Post-COVID specimens were obtained a median about 100 days after diagnosis (range 35 to 161).

The CDR3 is 16 residues long. Germline V gene lookup returns CDR1 MNHNS and CDR2 SASEGT. V lost 10 bases and J lost 3; bases outside the gene matches: 15. Regarding treatment: approximately nine-day PBMC culture with coronavirus spike peptide pools or control peptides (ViraFEST assay). The Oncomine TCR Beta short-read assay generated sequence data from the DNA of cultured CD4+ T cells. TCRdb fed the PCR reads into MiXCR, producing one record per CDR3 protein. The sample yields around 15,000 distinct CDR3 sequences, 65% to 85% seen once. J is TRBJ1-5 and V is TRBV6-1; the match to TRBD1 covers 7 bases. The receptor was derived from a human donor who received a COVID-19 vaccine. Source: CD4+ T cells from blood, cultured in vitro, taken after SARS-CoV-2 vaccination. CDR3 loop: CATTRGTAPANQPQHF. CDR3 sequence (DNA): TGTGCCACCACAAGAGGGACAGCTCCCGCCAATCAGCCCCAGCATTTT.